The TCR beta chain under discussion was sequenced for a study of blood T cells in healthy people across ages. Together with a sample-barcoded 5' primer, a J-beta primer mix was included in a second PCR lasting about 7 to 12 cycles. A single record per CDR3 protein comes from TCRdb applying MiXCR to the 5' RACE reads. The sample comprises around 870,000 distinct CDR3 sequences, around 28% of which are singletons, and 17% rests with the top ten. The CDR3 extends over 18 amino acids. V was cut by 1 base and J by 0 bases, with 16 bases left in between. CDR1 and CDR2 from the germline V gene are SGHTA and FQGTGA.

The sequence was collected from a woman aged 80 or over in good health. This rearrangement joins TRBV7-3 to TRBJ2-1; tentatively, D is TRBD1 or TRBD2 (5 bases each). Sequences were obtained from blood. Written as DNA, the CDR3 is TGTGCCAGCAGCTTAAGGACACGGGACCAAAGCTCCTACAATGAGCAGTTCTTC. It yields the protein CASSLRTRDQSSYNEQFF.